The clone carrying this TCR beta chain was seen a few times. Its antigen is currently unknown. By 5'RACE template switching, TCR cDNA was produced, with a universal primer site and UMIs added in the process. One entry per CDR3 protein results from TCRdb running MiXCR on the 5' RACE reads. Among roughly 320,000 distinct CDR3 sequences listed, roughly 10% were seen once. The CDR3 runs to 15 residues. After removal of 2 bases from V and 4 bases from J, the junction contained 4 bases not matched to a gene. CDR1 is DFQATT, CDR2 SNEGSKA, per germline (reference sequence). The sample belongs to a study of T cells after yellow fever vaccination. Study conclusions and caveats: Abundant bulk-derived clonotypes could contaminate FACS-sorted repertoires.

The genes are TRBV20-1 and TRBJ2-1, with 11 bases that match TRBD1. The TCR comes from a man younger than 35 who received the YFV17D yellow fever vaccine. Sequenced here: CD4+ T cells sorted from PBMCs, sampled 45 days after the yellow fever booster vaccination. The DNA of the CDR3 is TGCAGTGCTAGACCGGGGACAGGGGGGTACAATGAGCAGTTCTTC. This gives the protein CSARPGTGGYNEQFF.